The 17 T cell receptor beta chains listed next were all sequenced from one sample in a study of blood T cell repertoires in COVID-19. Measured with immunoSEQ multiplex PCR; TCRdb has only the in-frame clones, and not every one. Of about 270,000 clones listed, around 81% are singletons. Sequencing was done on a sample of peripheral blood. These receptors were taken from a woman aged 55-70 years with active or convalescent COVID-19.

As DNA, the CDR3 is TGTGCCAGCAGTCAGCATGGCAGGGATCAGCCCCAGCATTTT. Its translation: CASSQHGRDQPQHF. The rearrangement uses TRBV6-4 and TRBJ1-5, with D maybe TRBD1 (5 bases). Germline V gene lookup returns CDR1 MRHNA and CDR2 SNTAGT. The CDR3 is 14 residues long. The germline V and J ends were trimmed by 5 bases and 5 bases, with 13 bases remaining between them.

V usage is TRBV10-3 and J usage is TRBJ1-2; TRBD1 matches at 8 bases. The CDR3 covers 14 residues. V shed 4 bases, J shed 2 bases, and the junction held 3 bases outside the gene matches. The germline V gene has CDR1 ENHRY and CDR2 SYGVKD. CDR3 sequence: CAISGGTGNYGYTF. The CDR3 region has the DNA TGTGCCATCAGTGGGGGGACAGGCAACTATGGCTACACCTTC.

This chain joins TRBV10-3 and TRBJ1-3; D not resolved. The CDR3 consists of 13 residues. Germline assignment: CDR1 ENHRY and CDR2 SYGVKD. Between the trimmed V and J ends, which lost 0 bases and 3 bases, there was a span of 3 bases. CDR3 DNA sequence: TGTGCCATCAGTGAGTCGTATGGAAACACCATATATTTT. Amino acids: CAISESYGNTIYF.

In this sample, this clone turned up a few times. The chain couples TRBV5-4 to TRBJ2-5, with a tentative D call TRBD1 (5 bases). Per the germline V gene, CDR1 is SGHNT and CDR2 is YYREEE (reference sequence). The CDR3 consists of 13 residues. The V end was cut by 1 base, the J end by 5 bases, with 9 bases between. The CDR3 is CASSLRGRETQYF. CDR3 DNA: TGTGCCAGCAGCTTGAGGGGCCGGGAGACCCAGTACTTC.

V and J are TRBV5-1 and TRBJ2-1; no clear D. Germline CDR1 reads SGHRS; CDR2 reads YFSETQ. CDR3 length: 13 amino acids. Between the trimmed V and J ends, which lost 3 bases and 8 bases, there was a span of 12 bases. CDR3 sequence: CASSSFIPDEQFF. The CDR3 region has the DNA TGCGCCAGCAGCTCGTTTATACCGGATGAGCAGTTCTTC.

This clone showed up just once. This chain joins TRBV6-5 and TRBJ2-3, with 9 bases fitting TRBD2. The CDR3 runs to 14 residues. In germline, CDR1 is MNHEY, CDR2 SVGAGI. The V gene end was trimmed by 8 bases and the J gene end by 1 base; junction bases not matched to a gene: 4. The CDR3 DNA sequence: TGTGCCAGCGGCCAGCGGGGGGGCACAGATACGCAGTATTTT. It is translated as CASGQRGGTDTQYF.

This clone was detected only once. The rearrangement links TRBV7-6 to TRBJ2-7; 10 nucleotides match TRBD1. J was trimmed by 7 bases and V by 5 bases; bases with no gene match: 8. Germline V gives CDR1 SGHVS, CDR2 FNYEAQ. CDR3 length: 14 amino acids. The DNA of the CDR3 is TGTGCCAGCAGCAGCACCGGGACAGGGGAAGAGCAGTACTTC. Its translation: CASSSTGTGEEQYF.

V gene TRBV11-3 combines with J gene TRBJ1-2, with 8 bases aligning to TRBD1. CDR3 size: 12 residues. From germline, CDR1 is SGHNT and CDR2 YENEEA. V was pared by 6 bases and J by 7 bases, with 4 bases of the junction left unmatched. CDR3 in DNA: TGTGCCAGCAGGTCCGGACAGGGTGGCTACACCTTC. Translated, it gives CASRSGQGGYTF.

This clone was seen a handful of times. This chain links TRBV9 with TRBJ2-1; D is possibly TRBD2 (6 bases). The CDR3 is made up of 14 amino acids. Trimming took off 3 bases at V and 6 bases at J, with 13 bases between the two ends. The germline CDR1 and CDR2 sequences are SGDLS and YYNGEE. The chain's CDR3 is CASSGRDFSNEQFF. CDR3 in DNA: TGTGCCAGCAGCGGCCGGGACTTTAGCAATGAGCAGTTCTTC.

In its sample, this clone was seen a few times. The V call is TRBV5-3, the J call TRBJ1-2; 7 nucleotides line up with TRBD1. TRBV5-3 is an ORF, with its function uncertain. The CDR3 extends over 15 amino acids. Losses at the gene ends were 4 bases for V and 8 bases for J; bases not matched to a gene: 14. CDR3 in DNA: TGTGCCAGAAGCCGATCACAGGGGCCGTATCGGGGCTACACCTTC. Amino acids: CARSRSQGPYRGYTF.

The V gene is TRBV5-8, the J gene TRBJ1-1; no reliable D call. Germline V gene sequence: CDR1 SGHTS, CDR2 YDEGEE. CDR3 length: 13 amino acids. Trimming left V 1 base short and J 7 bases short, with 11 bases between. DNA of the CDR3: TGTGCCAGCAGCTTGCGAGGGTATGATGAAGCTTTCTTT. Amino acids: CASSLRGYDEAFF.

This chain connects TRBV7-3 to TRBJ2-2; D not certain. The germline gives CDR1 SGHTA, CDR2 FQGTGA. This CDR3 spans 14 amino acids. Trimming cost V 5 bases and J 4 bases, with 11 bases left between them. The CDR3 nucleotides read TGTGCCAGCAGCCAAGCTCCCCGCACCGGGGAGCTGTTTTTT. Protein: CASSQAPRTGELFF. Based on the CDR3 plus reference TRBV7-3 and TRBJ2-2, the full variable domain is GAGVSQTPSNKVTEKGKYVELRCDPISGHTALYWYRQSLGQGPEFLIYFQGTGAADDSGLPNDRFFAVRPEGSVSTLKIQRTERGDSAVYLCASSQAPRTGELFFGEGSRLTVL.

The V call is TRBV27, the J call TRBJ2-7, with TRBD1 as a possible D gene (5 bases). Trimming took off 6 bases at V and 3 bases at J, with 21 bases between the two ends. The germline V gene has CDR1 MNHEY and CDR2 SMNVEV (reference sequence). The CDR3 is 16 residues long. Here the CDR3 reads CASRSKGVAPFYEQYF. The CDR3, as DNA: TGTGCCAGCAGGTCCAAAGGGGTCGCCCCCTTCTACGAGCAGTACTTC.

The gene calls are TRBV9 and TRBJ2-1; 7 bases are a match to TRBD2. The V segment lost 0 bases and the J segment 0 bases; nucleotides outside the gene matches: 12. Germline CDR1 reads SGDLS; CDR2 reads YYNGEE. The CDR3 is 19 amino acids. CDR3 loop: CASSVEGGLMVSSYNEQFF. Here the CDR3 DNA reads TGTGCCAGCAGCGTAGAGGGAGGGTTAATGGTTAGCTCCTACAATGAGCAGTTCTTC. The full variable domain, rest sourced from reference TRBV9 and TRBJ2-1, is DSGVTQTPKHLITATGQRVTLRCSPRSGDLSVYWYQQSLDQGLQFLIQYYNGEERAKGNILERFSAQQFPDLHSELNLSSLELGDSALYFCASSVEGGLMVSSYNEQFFGPGTRLTVL.

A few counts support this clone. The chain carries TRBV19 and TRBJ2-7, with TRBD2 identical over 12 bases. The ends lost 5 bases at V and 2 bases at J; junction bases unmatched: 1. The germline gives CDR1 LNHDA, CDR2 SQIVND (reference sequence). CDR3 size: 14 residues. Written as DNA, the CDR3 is TGTGCCAGTAGTCTAGCGGGGGGGCCCTACGAGCAGTACTTC. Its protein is CASSLAGGPYEQYF.

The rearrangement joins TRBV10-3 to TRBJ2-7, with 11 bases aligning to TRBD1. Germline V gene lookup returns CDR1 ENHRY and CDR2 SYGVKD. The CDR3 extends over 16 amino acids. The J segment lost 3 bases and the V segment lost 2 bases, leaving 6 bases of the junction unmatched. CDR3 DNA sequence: TGTGCCATCAGTGAGCCAGGACAGGGGGCCCGCTACGAGCAGTACTTC. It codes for CAISEPGQGARYEQYF.

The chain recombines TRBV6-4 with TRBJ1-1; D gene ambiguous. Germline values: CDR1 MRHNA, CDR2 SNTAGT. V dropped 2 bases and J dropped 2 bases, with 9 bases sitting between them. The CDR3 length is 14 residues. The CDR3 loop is CASSDTAGNTEAFF. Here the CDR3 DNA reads TGTGCCAGCAGTGACACGGCAGGTAACACTGAAGCTTTCTTT.